Below, one T cell receptor (beta chain) is given with its context. Its antigen is unidentified. The germline V gene encodes CDR1 SNHLY and CDR2 FYNNEI. Trimming removed 4 bases at V and 1 base at J, with 7 bases between. This CDR3 has 13 amino acids. All donors were healthy HIV-negative adults lacking recent acute infections or vaccinations. The sample comes from a study of shared clonotypes between healthy human individuals. Study conclusions and caveats: Genetic and exposure-history diversity was limited by the few donors.

Sequencing was at deep level. Genomic DNA from each subset was divided evenly over several immunoSEQ plates. TCRdb's table, derived via immunoSEQ multiplex PCR, lists solely in-frame clones and lacks some. The table shows approximately 460,000 clones, with 60% to 80% occurring only once. The V gene is TRBV2, the J gene TRBJ1-1; no clear D. Sequences were obtained from PBMCs. The TCR comes from a middle-aged woman in good health. Some clones in this sample may be carry-over from other donors' samples. The CDR3 sequence is CASSVNTNTEAFF. The CDR3 DNA follows: TGTGCCAGCAGTGTAAACACGAACACTGAAGCTTTCTTT.